This TCR beta chain was captured by sequencing in a study of blood T cell repertoires in COVID-19. Data came from immunoSEQ multiplex PCR; TCRdb stores just in-frame clones and leaves some out. The sample has 350,000 to 400,000 clones, 88% seen once. The CDR3 has 14 amino acids. V was clipped by 4 bases and J by 7 bases; unmatched bases: 6. Germline CDR1 is SEHNR and CDR2 is FQNEAQ (reference sequence). The source of this sequence is a woman between 18 and 30 years old who had recovered from COVID-19. The genes are TRBV7-9 and TRBJ1-4; 7 bases match TRBD1. Material for sequencing was PBMCs or T cells enriched from blood (not recorded which). The CDR3 loop is CASSSQGVGEKLFF. The CDR3 DNA sequence: TGTGCCAGCAGCTCCCAGGGGGTGGGTGAAAAACTGTTTTTT.